These 20 T cell receptor beta chains were all obtained from the same sample, sequenced in a study of shared clonotypes between healthy human individuals. Terminally differentiated effector memory CD45RA+ cells were left out of the naive CD8 fraction, which was CD45RO-negative and positively selected for CCR7. Assay used: immunoSEQ multiplex PCR; TCRdb lists only in-frame clones, some missing. Of 1.5 million to 2.5 million clones listed, approximately 95% were seen once; the top ten hold more than 0.95%. The sequenced sample consisted of naive CD8+ T cells sorted from blood. The source of these receptors is a young man in good health.

The chain recombines TRBV6-1 with TRBJ2-7; D is undetermined. CDR3 length: 15 residues. Trimming stripped 0 bases from V and 5 bases from J, with 14 bases between. Germline-derived CDR1 and CDR2 are MNHNS and SASEGT. As DNA, the CDR3 is TGTGCCAGCAGTGAAGCGGGCCTTAATCTCCACGAGCAGTACTTC. Protein: CASSEAGLNLHEQYF.

This clone appeared once. The V call is TRBV7-9, the J call TRBJ1-1; D remains ambiguous. CDR1 is SEHNR, CDR2 FQNEAQ, per germline (reference sequence). This CDR3 contains 12 residues. V was clipped by 6 bases and J by 0 bases, with 5 bases between them. CDR3 residues: CASRVMNTEAFF. The CDR3 DNA reads as TGTGCCAGCAGGGTTATGAACACTGAAGCTTTCTTT.

The CDR3 is CASSASGRAHTDTQYF. CDR3 in DNA: TGTGCCAGCAGTGCTAGCGGGAGGGCCCACACAGATACGCAGTATTTT. The chain uses TRBV2 and TRBJ2-3, with 12 bases lining up with TRBD2. The germline CDR1 and CDR2 sequences are SNHLY and FYNNEI. The CDR3 loop spans 16 amino acids. The trim removed 4 bases at V and 2 bases at J, leaving 4 bases unmatched.

The rearrangement uses TRBV5-1 and TRBJ2-1; D is undetermined. Germline loops: CDR1 SGHRS, CDR2 YFSETQ. V was clipped by 0 bases and J by 7 bases, with 11 bases between them. The length of the CDR3 is 14 residues. The CDR3 loop is CASSLVSVGNEQFF. Written as DNA, the CDR3 is TGCGCCAGCAGCTTGGTTTCTGTGGGAAATGAGCAGTTCTTC.

This chain connects TRBV28 to TRBJ1-4; maybe TRBD1 (5 bases). CDR1 MDHEN and CDR2 SYDVKM come from the germline V gene. Trimming cost V 3 bases and J 3 bases, with 14 bases left between them. The CDR3 consists of 16 residues. The CDR3 spells CASSFRGVYANEKLFF. CDR3 DNA sequence: TGTGCCAGCAGTTTTCGAGGGGTTTATGCTAATGAAAAACTGTTTTTT.

This chain connects TRBV5-1 to TRBJ2-1; D unclear. The CDR3 is 11 amino acids. Trimming left V 6 bases short and J 4 bases short, with 5 bases between. Germline V gene data show CDR1 as SGHRS and CDR2 as YFSETQ. CDR3: CASIEYNEQFF. The CDR3 coding sequence is TGCGCCAGCATAGAGTACAATGAGCAGTTCTTC.

The chain employs TRBV5-6 and TRBJ2-3; a possible D gene is TRBD2 (6 bases). The CDR3 has 15 amino acids. Trimming pared 0 bases from V and 0 bases from J, leaving 8 bases between. Germline V CDR1 and CDR2: SGHDT, YYEEEE. In DNA form, the CDR3 reads TGTGCCAGCAGCTTGGGACTAGTGAGCACAGATACGCAGTATTTT. Its translation is CASSLGLVSTDTQYF.

V gene TRBV5-4 combines with J gene TRBJ1-2, with D hard to call. Germline assignment: CDR1 SGHNT and CDR2 YYREEE (reference sequence). This CDR3 region has 13 residues. V lost 2 bases and J 3 bases, leaving 8 bases between the germline ends. This CDR3 is CASSFGRDYGYTF. CDR3 DNA: TGTGCCAGCAGCTTCGGACGGGACTATGGCTACACCTTC.

The genes are TRBV7-6 and TRBJ1-2, with D perhaps matching TRBD1 (5 bases). The CDR3 totals 13 residues. From germline, CDR1 is SGHVS and CDR2 FNYEAQ. Trimming stripped 1 base from V and 8 bases from J, with 11 bases between. The CDR3 is CASSLGPGFGYTF. CDR3 nucleotide sequence: TGTGCCAGCAGCTTAGGGCCAGGGTTCGGCTACACCTTC.

The chain links TRBV7-8 to TRBJ2-7; no firm D call. The CDR3 is made up of 14 amino acids. V was clipped by 2 bases and J by 3 bases, with 11 bases between them. The V gene's germline CDR1 is SGHVS and CDR2 FQNEAQ. The CDR3 protein is CASSLPYGDYEQYF. Written as DNA, the CDR3 is TGTGCCAGCAGCTTACCTTATGGGGACTACGAGCAGTACTTC.

The chain recombines TRBV11-2 with TRBJ2-7; 7 bases match TRBD1. The CDR3 has 13 amino acids. Germline V gene lookup returns CDR1 SGHAT and CDR2 FQNNGV. Trimming removed 2 bases from V and 6 bases from J; junction bases left unmatched: 4. The CDR3 nucleotides read TGTGCCAGCAGCTTACCCGGGACAGCCGAGCAGTACTTC. Translated: CASSLPGTAEQYF.

This clone was observed a handful of times. The chain joins TRBV5-4 to TRBJ1-2, with D uncertain. The germline CDR1 and CDR2 sequences are SGHNT and YYREEE (reference sequence). This CDR3 has 14 amino acids. V was cut by 0 bases and J by 1 base, with 7 bases left in between. In nucleotides, the CDR3 is TGTGCCAGCAGCTTGGAACAGATTAACTATGGCTACACCTTC. Its translation is CASSLEQINYGYTF.

The chain has TRBV10-1 and TRBJ2-1; TRBD2 aligns across 7 bases. V gave up 8 bases and J gave up 10 bases; unmatched junction bases: 2. CDR1 and CDR2 (germline): WNHNN, SYGVQD (reference sequence). CDR3 size: 10 residues. The CDR3 reads CASGDYEQFF. In DNA form, the CDR3 reads TGCGCCAGCGGGGACTACGAGCAGTTCTTC.

The chain carries TRBV27 and TRBJ2-6; D is undetermined. Trimming cost V 5 bases and J 0 bases, with 2 bases left between them. The CDR3 contains 13 residues. CDR1 and CDR2 (germline): MNHEY, SMNVEV (reference sequence). For the CDR3, the DNA is TGTGCCAGCAGTGCCTCTGGGGCCAACGTCCTGACTTTC. This gives the protein CASSASGANVLTF.

The chain recombines TRBV27 with TRBJ2-3; TRBD1 matches 7 bases. With V trimmed by 6 bases and J by 2 bases, 5 bases remained unmatched. Germline CDR1 and CDR2: MNHEY and SMNVEV (reference sequence). The CDR3 has 14 residues. CDR3: CASRPGQPTDTQYF. The CDR3 DNA reads TGTGCCAGCAGGCCGGGACAGCCCACAGATACGCAGTATTTT.

Turning to this clone: This sample includes further DNA sequences coding for the same CDR3. This chain connects TRBV15 to TRBJ1-5; D may be TRBD1 (5 bases). CDR1 and CDR2 (germline): LNHNV, YYDKDF (reference sequence). This CDR3 contains 14 residues. V lost 3 bases, J lost 1 base, and 7 bases lay in between. CDR3 nucleotides: TGTGCCACCAGCAGGGGGGGAAGCAATCAGCCCCAGCATTTT. Its translation: CATSRGGSNQPQHF.

The chain carries TRBV5-1 and TRBJ1-2; 7 bases are shared with TRBD1. V lost 5 bases to trimming and J lost 8 bases; unmatched junction nucleotides: 9. Germline assignment: CDR1 SGHRS and CDR2 YFSETQ. The CDR3 has 13 amino acids. CDR3 protein: CASRGTVEGGYTF. The CDR3 nucleotides are TGCGCCAGCAGGGGGACAGTCGAGGGAGGCTACACCTTC.

The V call is TRBV2, the J call TRBJ2-7; unclear D gene. V was pared by 0 bases and J by 2 bases, with 11 bases between. The CDR3 length is 15 residues. Germline-derived CDR1 and CDR2 are SNHLY and FYNNEI. The DNA for the CDR3 is TGTGCCAGCAGTGAAGCGGTGAACGGAGCCTACGAGCAGTACTTC. The encoded protein is CASSEAVNGAYEQYF.

The rearrangement joins TRBV6-5 to TRBJ1-6, with D possibly being TRBD1 (5 bases). V lost 5 bases to trimming and J lost 14 bases, with 13 bases between them. Germline V gene data show CDR1 as MNHEY and CDR2 as SVGAGI. The CDR3 loop spans 12 amino acids. The CDR3 loop reads CASSRDVRTLHF. For the CDR3, the DNA is TGTGCCAGCAGTAGGGACGTTCGAACCCTCCACTTT.

V gene TRBV7-6 combines with J gene TRBJ2-3, with 10 nucleotides matching TRBD2. This CDR3 is built from 16 residues. Trimming took 2 bases from V and 6 from J; bases not matched to a gene: 8. Germline V gives CDR1 SGHVS, CDR2 FNYEAQ. Written as DNA, the CDR3 is TGTGCCAGCAGCTTATTGAGCGGGGGGGTGGTGGATACGCAGTATTTT. Encoded protein: CASSLLSGGVVDTQYF.